The clone carrying this TCR beta chain was counted ten times or more. This sample includes further DNA sequences coding for the same CDR3. TCRdb reprocessed the PCR reads using MiXCR. This table has under 25,000 clones, 15% to 18% appearing once. All patients were treatment-naive before thyroid surgery. This sample was included in a study of metastatic and nonmetastatic thyroid tumors. This CDR3 spans 14 amino acids. V lost 4 bases, J lost 1 base, and 5 bases stayed unmatched. CDR1 is SQVTM, CDR2 ANQGSEA, per germline. Sequencing input: blood. This receptor was taken from a female donor with papillary thyroid cancer or a benign thyroid nodule (not recorded which). Some clones in this sample may be carry-over from other donors' samples. The chain recombines TRBV29-1 with TRBJ2-7, with 9 bases matching TRBD2. In DNA form, the CDR3 reads TGCAGCGTTGCAGGGGCGGGAGGGTCCTACGAGCAGTACTTC. This codes for CSVAGAGGSYEQYF.